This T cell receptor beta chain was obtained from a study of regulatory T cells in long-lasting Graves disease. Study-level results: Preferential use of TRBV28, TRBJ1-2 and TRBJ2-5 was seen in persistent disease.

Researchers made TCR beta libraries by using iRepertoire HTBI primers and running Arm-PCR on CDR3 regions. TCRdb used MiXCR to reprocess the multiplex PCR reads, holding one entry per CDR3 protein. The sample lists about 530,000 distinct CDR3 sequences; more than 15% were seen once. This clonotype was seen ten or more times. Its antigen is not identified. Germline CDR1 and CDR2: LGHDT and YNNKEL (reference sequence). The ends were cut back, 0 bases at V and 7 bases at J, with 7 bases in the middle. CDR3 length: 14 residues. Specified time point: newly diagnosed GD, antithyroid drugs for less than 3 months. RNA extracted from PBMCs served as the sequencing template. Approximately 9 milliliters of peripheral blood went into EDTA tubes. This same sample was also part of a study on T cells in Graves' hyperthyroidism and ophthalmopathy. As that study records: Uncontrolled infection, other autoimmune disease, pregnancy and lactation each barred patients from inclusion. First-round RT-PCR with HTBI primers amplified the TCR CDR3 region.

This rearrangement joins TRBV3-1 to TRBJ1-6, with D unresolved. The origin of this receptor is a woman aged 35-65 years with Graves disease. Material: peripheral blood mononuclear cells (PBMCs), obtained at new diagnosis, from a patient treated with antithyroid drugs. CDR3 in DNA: TGTGCCAGCAGCCAAGATGGGGAGAATTCACCCCTCCACTTT. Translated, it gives CASSQDGENSPLHF.